A selection of T cell receptor beta chains follows, all from one sample in a study of T cells after yellow fever vaccination. MiXCR, run by TCRdb on the 5' RACE reads, gives a single entry per CDR3 protein. Of a few hundred thousand distinct CDR3 sequences listed, roughly 4.3% are singletons. Material: PBMCs, obtained 5 days after the yellow fever booster vaccination. These receptors were taken from a man between 18 and 29 years old who received the YFV17D yellow fever vaccine. Each CDR3 is given with its conserved first and last residue. The order of the fields is D gene, V gene, clone size, J gene, CDR3 DNA, CDR3 protein. A D gene is named only where the DNA matches it firmly. Some rows have no size entry. The others give once, few or many, or a class for an expanded clone.

D: TRBD1
V: TRBV24-1
size: NA
J: TRBJ2-1
DNA: TGTGCCACCAGTGATAGGACAGGGAGTGGGGGCAATGAGCAGTTCTTC
CDR3: CATSDRTGSGGNEQFF

D: TRBD2
V: TRBV2
size: few
J: TRBJ2-5
DNA: TGTGCCAGCAGTCCCACCAGCGGGGGGGCCGGGGAGACCCAGTACTTC
CDR3: CASSPTSGGAGETQYF

D: NA
V: TRBV2
size: few
J: TRBJ2-2
DNA: TGTGCCAGCAGGCAACAGGGCGGGGAGCTGTTTTTT
CDR3: CASRQQGGELFF

D: NA
V: TRBV4-2
size: many
J: TRBJ1-1
DNA: TGTGCCAGCAGCCAAGAAAAGAACACTGAAGCTTTCTTT
CDR3: CASSQEKNTEAFF

D: NA
V: TRBV28
size: many
J: TRBJ1-1
DNA: TGTGCCAGCAGCATCTCGGGCGGCCACACTGAAGCTTTCTTT
CDR3: CASSISGGHTEAFF

D: NA
V: TRBV12-3/TRBV12-4
size: few
J: TRBJ1-2
DNA: TGTGCCAGCAGTTTCAGTCTGACCGACTATGGCTACACCTTC
CDR3: CASSFSLTDYGYTF

D: NA
V: TRBV24-1
size: few
J: TRBJ2-3
DNA: TGTGCCACCAGTGACGATAGCGGGGACAGTTTGGGAGATACGCAGTATTTT
CDR3: CATSDDSGDSLGDTQYF

D: NA
V: TRBV11-2
size: NA
J: TRBJ1-1
DNA: TGTGCCAGCAGCTTAGATCAGAGGGTAGCTTTGGGGGGCACTGAAGCTTTCTTT
CDR3: CASSLDQRVALGGTEAFF

D: TRBD1
V: TRBV5-1
size: few
J: TRBJ1-1
DNA: TGCGCCAGCAGCTTAGGGACAGGGTCCATGAGTACTGAAGCTTTCTTT
CDR3: CASSLGTGSMSTEAFF

D: TRBD1
V: TRBV20-1
size: few
J: TRBJ1-1
DNA: TGCAGTGCTACAAACAGGGGGAACACTGAAGCTTTCTTT
CDR3: CSATNRGNTEAFF

D: TRBD1
V: TRBV29-1
size: NA
J: TRBJ2-3
DNA: TGCAGCGTCCGGACAGGGACTAGCACAGATACGCAGTATTTT
CDR3: CSVRTGTSTDTQYF

D: NA
V: TRBV20-1
size: NA
J: TRBJ2-5
DNA: TGCAGTGCTAGAGATCCGGGACGGGGGATCCAAGAGACCCAGTACTTC
CDR3: CSARDPGRGIQETQYF

D: TRBD1
V: TRBV14
size: few
J: TRBJ2-7
DNA: TGTGCCAGCAGCCACTTTGGGGGACAGGTCGTACACGAGCAGTACTTC
CDR3: CASSHFGGQVVHEQYF

D: TRBD1
V: TRBV12-3/TRBV12-4
size: NA
J: TRBJ2-7
DNA: TGTGCCAGCAGTATCCGGACAGGTTCGTACGAGCAGTACTTC
CDR3: CASSIRTGSYEQYF

D: NA
V: TRBV11-2
size: many
J: TRBJ2-1
DNA: TGTGCCAGCAGCTTGCGGGGGGACAGCTCCTACAATGAGCAGTTCTTC
CDR3: CASSLRGDSSYNEQFF

D: NA
V: TRBV7-9
size: few
J: TRBJ1-1
DNA: TGTGCCAGCAGCTCTAACTTACAGGCGGTCACTGAAGCTTTCTTT
CDR3: CASSSNLQAVTEAFF

D: NA
V: TRBV7-9
size: few
J: TRBJ2-5
DNA: TGTGCCAGCAGCTCAGGCAATAAAGAGACCCAGTACTTC
CDR3: CASSSGNKETQYF

D: TRBD1
V: TRBV5-1
size: few
J: TRBJ2-5
DNA: TGCGCCAGCAGCTTGGCGGCAGGGGGCCGGGAGACCCAGTACTTC
CDR3: CASSLAAGGRETQYF

D: TRBD2
V: TRBV5-5
size: few
J: TRBJ2-3
DNA: TGTGCCAGCAGCCCCTGGCGGGGGGGCTTGCAGTATTTT
CDR3: CASSPWRGGLQYF

D: NA
V: TRBV4-1
size: NA
J: TRBJ2-7
DNA: TGCGCCAGCAGCCAAGCAGCTGAAGGTAGCGAGCAGTACTTC
CDR3: CASSQAAEGSEQYF

D: NA
V: TRBV5-1
size: few
J: TRBJ2-1
DNA: TGCGCCACCCAGGGGTTATCTGGTGAGCAGTTCTTC
CDR3: CATQGLSGEQFF

D: TRBD1
V: TRBV4-2
size: NA
J: TRBJ1-2
DNA: TGTGCCAGCAGCCAAGAAGCGGGACAGGGCGGTGGCTACACCTTC
CDR3: CASSQEAGQGGGYTF

D: NA
V: TRBV25-1
size: NA
J: TRBJ1-6
DNA: TGTGCCAGCAGTGCGGGGAGGGTTTCACCCCTCCACTTT
CDR3: CASSAGRVSPLHF

D: NA
V: TRBV28
size: NA
J: TRBJ1-1
DNA: TGTGCCAGCAGGGGGCTGGTAACTGAAGCTTTCTTT
CDR3: CASRGLVTEAFF

D: NA
V: TRBV4-1
size: many
J: TRBJ1-2
DNA: TGCGCCAGCGGCATGCACCCCAGGGGCTCACTTTATACCTTC
CDR3: CASGMHPRGSLYTF

D: TRBD1
V: TRBV20-1
size: NA
J: TRBJ1-1
DNA: TGCAGTGCTAGGCCCGACAGGGCCCCTGAAGCTTTCTTT
CDR3: CSARPDRAPEAFF

D: TRBD2
V: TRBV7-2
size: many
J: TRBJ2-1
DNA: TGTGCCAGCAGCCCCCGGGGGGGGAAGGATGAGCAGTTCTTC
CDR3: CASSPRGGKDEQFF

D: TRBD1
V: TRBV18
size: many
J: TRBJ2-7
DNA: TGTGCCAGCTCACCGATCGGGACAGGACTGTCCTACGAGCAGTACTTC
CDR3: CASSPIGTGLSYEQYF

D: NA
V: TRBV6-2/TRBV6-3
size: NA
J: TRBJ2-1
DNA: TGTGCCAGCAGTGGCCCCCCAGAGGCCACGGTCTACAATGAGCAGTTCTTC
CDR3: CASSGPPEATVYNEQFF

D: NA
V: TRBV6-5
size: NA
J: TRBJ2-3
DNA: TGTGCCAGCAGTCCCACAAAAAGCACAGATACGCAGTATTTT
CDR3: CASSPTKSTDTQYF

D: NA
V: TRBV30
size: few
J: TRBJ2-3
DNA: TGTGCCTGCCCGAGTGGGGCCGACGATACGCAGTATTTT
CDR3: CACPSGADDTQYF

D: NA
V: TRBV9
size: few
J: TRBJ2-1
DNA: TGTGCCAGCAGCGTAGCACCGAGCTCCTACAATGAGCAGTTCTTC
CDR3: CASSVAPSSYNEQFF

D: NA
V: TRBV7-8
size: NA
J: TRBJ2-7
DNA: TGTGCCAGCAGCTTGGAAGATCAGATCTACGAGCAGTACTTC
CDR3: CASSLEDQIYEQYF

D: NA
V: TRBV14
size: NA
J: TRBJ1-1
DNA: TGTGCCAGCAGCCAAGATCTTTCCGGGCAGGGCTGGCGGAACACTGAAGCTTTCTTT
CDR3: CASSQDLSGQGWRNTEAFF

D: TRBD1
V: TRBV6-5
size: many
J: TRBJ2-3
DNA: TGTGCCAGCAGTTACTCATATCCCTCAGGGGGTGGCACAGATACGCAGTATTTT
CDR3: CASSYSYPSGGGTDTQYF

D: TRBD2
V: TRBV5-1
size: many
J: TRBJ2-3
DNA: TGCGCCAGCAGCTTGGTGGCTAGCGGGGGTCGCACAGATACGCAGTATTTT
CDR3: CASSLVASGGRTDTQYF

D: TRBD1
V: TRBV6-4
size: NA
J: TRBJ2-1
DNA: TGTGCCAGCAGTGACTTAGGGGGACAGGGGGCTGGTGAGCAGTTCTTC
CDR3: CASSDLGGQGAGEQFF

D: NA
V: TRBV19
size: few
J: TRBJ2-2
DNA: TGTGCCAGTAGTATTATTGGGATCCATCGCACCGGGGAGCTGTTTTTT
CDR3: CASSIIGIHRTGELFF

D: TRBD1
V: TRBV5-6
size: NA
J: TRBJ2-1
DNA: TGTGCCAGCAGGTCCCTCCGGACAGGGTCTGGGAGTGGTGAGCAGTTCTTC
CDR3: CASRSLRTGSGSGEQFF

D: NA
V: TRBV5-1
size: many
J: TRBJ2-5
DNA: TGCGCCAGCAGCTTGGGTCCAATCCAAGAGACCCAGTACTTC
CDR3: CASSLGPIQETQYF